This note documents a single TCR beta chain sequence. Antigen specificity is unknown. The sample is drawn from a study of cytomegalovirus exposure and HLA in healthy donors. Study-wide points: The presence/absence work took it that sequencing depth was about the same across donors. In a later analysis, V- and J-gene trimming of beta chains associated with a DCLRE1C missense variant, replicated independently. It was in a later analysis that TCR association rates were seen to vary by HLA locus, highest for DRB1 and lowest for HLA-C.

Amplification used 60 Vbeta primers and 13 Jbeta primers. TCRdb's table, derived via immunoSEQ multiplex PCR, lists solely in-frame clones and lacks some. The sample consists of 150,000 to 200,000 clones, 70% to 90% of them appearing once. Sequenced sample: PBMCs. This receptor was taken from a male donor in good health and CMV-seronegative.

The CDR3 spells CASSWTGARATNEKLFF. Written as DNA, the CDR3 is TGTGCCAGCAGCTGGACAGGGGCGCGTGCAACTAATGAAAAACTGTTTTTT. The rearrangement links TRBV28 to TRBJ1-4; 9 bases are shared with TRBD1. This CDR3 comprises 17 residues. V lost 6 bases to trimming and J lost 0 bases; unmatched junction nucleotides: 8. Germline V gene data show CDR1 as MDHEN and CDR2 as SYDVKM. Complete variable domain (other parts from reference TRBV28 and TRBJ1-4): DVKVTQSSRYLVKRTGEKVFLECVQDMDHENMFWYRQDPGLGLRLIYFSYDVKMKEKGDIPEGYSVSREKKERFSLILESASTNQTSMYLCASSWTGARATNEKLFFGSGTQLSVL.